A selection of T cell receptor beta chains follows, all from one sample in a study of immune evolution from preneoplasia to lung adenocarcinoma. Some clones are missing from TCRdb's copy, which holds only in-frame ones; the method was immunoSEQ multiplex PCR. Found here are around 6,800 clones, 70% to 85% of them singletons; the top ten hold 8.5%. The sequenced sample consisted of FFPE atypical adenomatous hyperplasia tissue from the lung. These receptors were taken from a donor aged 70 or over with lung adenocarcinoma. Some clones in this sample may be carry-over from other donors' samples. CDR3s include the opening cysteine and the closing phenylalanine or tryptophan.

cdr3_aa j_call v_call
CASSQGGGDTQYF TRBJ2-3 TRBV4-1
CASTMAGAVGYTF TRBJ1-2 TRBV19
CASSLFGRGELFF TRBJ2-2 TRBV7-9
CASSELAGGDTQYF TRBJ2-3 TRBV2
CAWSVPGMEEKLFF TRBJ1-4 TRBV30
CASLLPAESNYGYTF TRBJ1-2 TRBV18
CASNRVPDNTYEQYF TRBJ2-7 TRBV6-1
CASSYSGLAGGDTQYF TRBJ2-3 TRBV6-5
CASSLERGGYGYTF TRBJ1-2 TRBV5-8
CASGRLWTGGLHF TRBJ1-6 TRBV6-5
CSVDPSGGAGTGELFF TRBJ2-2 TRBV29-1
CSVGGTGAIKGTEAFF TRBJ1-1 TRBV29-1
CASSFRSSGYTDTQYF TRBJ2-3 TRBV27
CASSPEVDRAVYEQYF TRBJ2-7 TRBV5-1
CASSGGANYGYTF TRBJ1-2 TRBV5-1
CASSYSEGRGLAEAFF TRBJ1-1 TRBV6-5
CASKTRDYYGYTF TRBJ1-2 TRBV6-5
CASSQDRDYEQYF TRBJ2-7 TRBV14
CATSRETGEYYGYTF TRBJ1-2 TRBV15
CATSREQGSSYEQYF TRBJ2-7 TRBV15
CASSETGLDTQYF TRBJ2-3 TRBV9
CASSVSTGTEAFF TRBJ1-1 TRBV9
CASSLTEGLRDTF TRBJ1-2 TRBV5-1
CASSFRRTYEQYF TRBJ2-7 TRBV27
CASRSSGGSYEQYF TRBJ2-7 TRBV7-2
CAWSGSFAPGDEQYF TRBJ2-7 TRBV30
CASTQGHGELFF TRBJ2-2 TRBV2
CASSLYRTEAFF TRBJ1-1 TRBV11-2
CASSEPGLDGYTF TRBJ1-2 TRBV25-1
CASSLARTGGADEQYF TRBJ2-7 TRBV5-1
CASRPRGSGTEAFF TRBJ1-1 TRBV6-7
CASGLEGASMGNQPQHF TRBJ1-5 TRBV12-5
CASSFRTDTDTQYF TRBJ2-3 TRBV7-9
CASSVESRGYGANVLTF TRBJ2-6 TRBV9
CASSSEVSNQPQHF TRBJ1-5 TRBV11-2
CASSEYSSGSRETQYF TRBJ2-5 TRBV10-1
CAWSVSGGSYGYTF TRBJ1-2 TRBV30
CASSELGQLNIQYF TRBJ2-4 TRBV25-1
CASSITSGLDGYTF TRBJ1-2 TRBV6-5
CASSLRRNEQFF TRBJ2-1 TRBV7-8
CASSPRQSSTDTQYF TRBJ2-3 TRBV18
CAWSVQRGRQYF TRBJ2-3 TRBV30
CASSDDGTRENF TRBJ2-4 TRBV6-6
CASSDQGEGEAFF TRBJ1-1 TRBV5-1
CASSDRTNYGYTF TRBJ1-2 TRBV5-1
CASSSQSSPTDTQYF TRBJ2-3 TRBV13
CASSPGTGYYEQYF TRBJ2-7 TRBV18
CASSAGTGYGYTF TRBJ1-2 TRBV9
CASSYQGPTYEQYF TRBJ2-7 TRBV27
CASSSYMTGAVEAFF TRBJ1-1 TRBV6-5